This T cell receptor beta chain was retrieved from a study of blood T cell repertoires in COVID-19. On the study more broadly: Both acute and convalescent COVID-19 samples were obtained from the United States, Italy and Spain. PBMCs, B-cell-depleted T cells, or T cells were the source of the cDNA or gDNA that made up the material.

Authors' analysis steps: Nucleated cell number was recorded as an estimate derived from reference gene primer amplification. The method was immunoSEQ multiplex PCR; TCRdb's version includes in-frame clones alone and lacks a portion of them. D and trimming were read from the DNA, whereas the V and J calls and clone size are those reported in that table. In the table there are 30,000 to 35,000 clones, nearly 95% of which are singletons. The TCR was taken from a human donor in a cohort sampled during active COVID-19. Input material: peripheral blood.

CDR3 amino acids: CASTPTLNTEAFF. CDR3 DNA sequence: TGCGCCAGCACCCCGACATTGAACACTGAAGCTTTCTTT. The rearrangement joins TRBV10-1 to TRBJ1-1; D not resolved. The CDR3 covers 13 residues. In germline, CDR1 is WNHNN, CDR2 SYGVQD (reference sequence). Trimming pared 7 bases from V and 0 bases from J, leaving 9 bases between.